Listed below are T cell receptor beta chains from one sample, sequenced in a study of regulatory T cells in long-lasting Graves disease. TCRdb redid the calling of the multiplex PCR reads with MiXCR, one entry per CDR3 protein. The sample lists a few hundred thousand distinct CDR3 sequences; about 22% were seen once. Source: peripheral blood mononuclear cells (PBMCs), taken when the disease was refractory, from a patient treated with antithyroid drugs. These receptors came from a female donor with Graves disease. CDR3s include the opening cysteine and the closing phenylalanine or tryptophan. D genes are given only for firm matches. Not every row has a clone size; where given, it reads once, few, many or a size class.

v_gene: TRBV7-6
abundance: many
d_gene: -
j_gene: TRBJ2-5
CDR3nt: TGTGCCAGCAGTCGTTCCGGGACGCCGGGGGAGACCCAGTACTTC
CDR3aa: CASSRSGTPGETQYF

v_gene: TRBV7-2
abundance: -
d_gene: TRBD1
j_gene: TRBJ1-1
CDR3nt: TGTGCCAGCAGCTCGCTACAGGGGGCGTTGGACACTGAAGCTTTCTTT
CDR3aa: CASSSLQGALDTEAFF

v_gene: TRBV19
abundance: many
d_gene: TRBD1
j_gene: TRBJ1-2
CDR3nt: TGTGCCAGTAGTACTGGGACAGTCCCTGGCTACACCTTC
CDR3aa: CASSTGTVPGYTF

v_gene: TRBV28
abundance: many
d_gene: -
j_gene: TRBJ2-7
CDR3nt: TGTGCCAGCGCCTTAGTCCGGGACAACTCCTACGAGCAGTACTTC
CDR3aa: CASALVRDNSYEQYF

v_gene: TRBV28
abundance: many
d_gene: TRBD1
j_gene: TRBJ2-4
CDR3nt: TGTGCCAGCAGTTTAGGGGGACAGGGGGGGGACATTCAGTACTTC
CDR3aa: CASSLGGQGGDIQYF

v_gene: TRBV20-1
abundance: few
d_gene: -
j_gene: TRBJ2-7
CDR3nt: TGCAGTACTACTTTTAACGACAACGAGCAATACTTC
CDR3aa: CSTTFNDNEQYF

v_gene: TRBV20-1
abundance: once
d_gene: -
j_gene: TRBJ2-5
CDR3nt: TGCGGTGCAAGAGCAGGGGGGCCAGTACAAGAGACCCAGTACTTC
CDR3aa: CGARAGGPVQETQYF

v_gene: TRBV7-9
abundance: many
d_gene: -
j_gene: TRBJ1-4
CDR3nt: TGTGCCAGCAGCTTAGCGACAGGACTTAGTGAAAAACTGTTTTTT
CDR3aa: CASSLATGLSEKLFF

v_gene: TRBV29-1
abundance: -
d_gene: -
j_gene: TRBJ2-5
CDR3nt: TGCAGCGTGAACACCGGGGGAGAGACCCAGTACTTC
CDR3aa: CSVNTGGETQYF

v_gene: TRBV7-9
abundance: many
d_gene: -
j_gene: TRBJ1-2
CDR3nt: TGTGCCAGCAGCTTAAGTGGGACACCAGGGAACTATGGCTACACCTTC
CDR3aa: CASSLSGTPGNYGYTF

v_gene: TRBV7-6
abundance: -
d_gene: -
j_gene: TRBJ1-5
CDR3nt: TGTGCCAGCAGGCAGGGCCCGTATAGCAATCAGCCCCAGCATTTT
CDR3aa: CASRQGPYSNQPQHF

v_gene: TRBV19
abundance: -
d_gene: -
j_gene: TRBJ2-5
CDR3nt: TGTGCCAGTAGCTCCTTGGAGGGTTGGGAGACCCAGTACTTC
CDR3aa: CASSSLEGWETQYF

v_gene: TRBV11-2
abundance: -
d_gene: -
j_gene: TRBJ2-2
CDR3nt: TGTGCCAGCAGCTTTTCGGGGCTAGTTATATCCGGGGAGCTGTTTTTT
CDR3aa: CASSFSGLVISGELFF

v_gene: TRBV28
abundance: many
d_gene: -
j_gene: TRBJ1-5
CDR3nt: TGTGCCAGCAGCCCGACCCTCACACGGCCCCAGCATTTT
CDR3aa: CASSPTLTRPQHF

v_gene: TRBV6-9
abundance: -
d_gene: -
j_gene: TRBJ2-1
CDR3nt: TGTGCCAGCAGTTATTTAGGGGGACCCTACAATGAGCAGTTCTTC
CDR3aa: CASSYLGGPYNEQFF

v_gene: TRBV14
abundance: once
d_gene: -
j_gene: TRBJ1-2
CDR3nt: TGTGCCAGCAGCCTCGGGCCCCGAGGAAAAGGCTACACCTTC
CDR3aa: CASSLGPRGKGYTF

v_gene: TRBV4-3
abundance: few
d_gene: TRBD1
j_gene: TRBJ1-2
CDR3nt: TGCGCCAGCTCCTCCAGCAGGGGGGATTACGGCTACACCTTC
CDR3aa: CASSSSRGDYGYTF

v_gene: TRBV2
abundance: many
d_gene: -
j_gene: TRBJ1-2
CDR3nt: TGTGCCAGCAGTGAAGTCAGAAACTATGGCTACACCTTC
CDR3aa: CASSEVRNYGYTF

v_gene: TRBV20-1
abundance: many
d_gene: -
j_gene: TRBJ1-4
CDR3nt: TGCAGTGCTAGTCTTCAGATTAATGAAAAACTGTTTTTT
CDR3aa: CSASLQINEKLFF

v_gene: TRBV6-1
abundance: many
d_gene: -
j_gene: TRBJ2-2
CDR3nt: TGTGCCAGCAGGCGGGGAGGGGGCGGAGGCACCGGGGAGCTGTTTTTT
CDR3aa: CASRRGGGGGTGELFF

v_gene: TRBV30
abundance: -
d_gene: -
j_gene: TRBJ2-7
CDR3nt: TGTGCCTGTAGAAGCGGCTACGAGCAGTACTTC
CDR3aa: CACRSGYEQYF

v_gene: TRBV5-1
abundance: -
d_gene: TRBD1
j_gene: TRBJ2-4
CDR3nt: TGCGCCAGCAGCGGACAGGGTTTGAACATTCAGTACTTC
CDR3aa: CASSGQGLNIQYF

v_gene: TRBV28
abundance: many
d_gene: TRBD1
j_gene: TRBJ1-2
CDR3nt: TGTGCCAGCAGTTTGAAAGGGGGCTTTGGCTACACCTTC
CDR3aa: CASSLKGGFGYTF

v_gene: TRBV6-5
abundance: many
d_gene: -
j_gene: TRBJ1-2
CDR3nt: TGTGCCAGCAGTTACTCGAGGGAGAGCTGGACTAACTATGGCTACACCTTC
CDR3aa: CASSYSRESWTNYGYTF

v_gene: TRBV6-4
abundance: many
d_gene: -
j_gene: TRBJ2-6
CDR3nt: TGTGCCAGCAGTTATGACAACTCTGGGGCCAACGTCCTGACTTTC
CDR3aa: CASSYDNSGANVLTF

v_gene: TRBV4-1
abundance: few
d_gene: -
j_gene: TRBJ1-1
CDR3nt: TGCGCCAGCAGCCAAAGTCTCAGGATGAACACTGAAGCTTTCTTT
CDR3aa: CASSQSLRMNTEAFF

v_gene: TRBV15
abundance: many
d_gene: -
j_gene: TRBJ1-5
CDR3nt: TGTGCCACCAGCAGACTCAGGGTTAGCAATCAGCCCCAGCATTTT
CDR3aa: CATSRLRVSNQPQHF

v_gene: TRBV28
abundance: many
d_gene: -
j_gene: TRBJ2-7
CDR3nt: TGTGCCGCCCTCACAGGGAATGGAATTGGGATTACGGGTGACGAGCAGTACTTC
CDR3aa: CAALTGNGIGITGDEQYF

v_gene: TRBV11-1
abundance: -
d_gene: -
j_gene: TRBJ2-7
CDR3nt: TGTGCCAGCAGCCCATCCAACGGGTTCTCCTACGAGCAGTACTTC
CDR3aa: CASSPSNGFSYEQYF

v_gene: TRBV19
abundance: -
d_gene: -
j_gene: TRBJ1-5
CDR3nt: TGTGCCACCCAGAGTGGGGGCGAGGGCCAGCCCCAGCATTTT
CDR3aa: CATQSGGEGQPQHF

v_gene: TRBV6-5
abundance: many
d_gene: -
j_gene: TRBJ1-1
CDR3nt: TGTGCCAGCAGTTACTCAACAGCTCAGTCGAACACTGAAGCTTTCTTT
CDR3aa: CASSYSTAQSNTEAFF

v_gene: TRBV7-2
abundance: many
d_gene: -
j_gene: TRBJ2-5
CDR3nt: TGTGCCAGCAGCTTAGAAGGGGCCTGGCGTTTAGAGACCCAGTACTTC
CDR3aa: CASSLEGAWRLETQYF

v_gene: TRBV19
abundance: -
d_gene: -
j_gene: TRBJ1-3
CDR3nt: TGTGCCAGTAGGGCCGGAGGGACAAGGGTTGGAAACACCATATATTTT
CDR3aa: CASRAGGTRVGNTIYF

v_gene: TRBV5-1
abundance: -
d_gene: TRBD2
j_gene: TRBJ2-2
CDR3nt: TGCGCCAGCAGCTCGCAGGCTAGCGGGATGAACACCGGGGAGCTGTTTTTT
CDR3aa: CASSSQASGMNTGELFF

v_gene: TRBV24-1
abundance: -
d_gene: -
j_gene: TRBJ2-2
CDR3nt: TGTGCCACCAGTGATTGGGGGTCCGGGGAGCTGTTTTTT
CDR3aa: CATSDWGSGELFF

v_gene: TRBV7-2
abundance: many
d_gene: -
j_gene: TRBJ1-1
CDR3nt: TGTGCCAGCAGCTCGCTTAAGAGGCGGACTGAAGCTTTCTTT
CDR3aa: CASSSLKRRTEAFF

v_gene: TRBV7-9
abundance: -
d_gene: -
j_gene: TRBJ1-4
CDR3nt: TGTGCCAGCAGGCGTACTCCCCGGGACATAGCCCATGAAAAACTGTTTTTT
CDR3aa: CASRRTPRDIAHEKLFF

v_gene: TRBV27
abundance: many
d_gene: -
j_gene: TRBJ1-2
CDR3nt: TGTGCCAGCAGTTGGCAGGGGAAACATGGCTACACCTTC
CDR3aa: CASSWQGKHGYTF

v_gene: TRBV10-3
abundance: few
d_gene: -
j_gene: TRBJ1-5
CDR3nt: TGTGCCATCAGTGAGGACAGTAGCAATCAGCCCCAGCATTTT
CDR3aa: CAISEDSSNQPQHF

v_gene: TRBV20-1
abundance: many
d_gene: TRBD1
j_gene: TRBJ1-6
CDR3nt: TGCAGTGCCAAGGGACAGGGACATTCACCCCTCCACTTT
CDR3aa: CSAKGQGHSPLHF

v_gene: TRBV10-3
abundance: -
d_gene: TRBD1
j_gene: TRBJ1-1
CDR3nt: TGTGCCATCAGTGTCCAGCAGGGGGACACTGAAGCTTTCTTT
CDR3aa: CAISVQQGDTEAFF

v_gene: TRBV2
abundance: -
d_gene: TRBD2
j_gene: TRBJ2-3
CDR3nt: TGTGCCAGCAAACTAGCGAAATCTAGCACAGATACGCAGTATTTT
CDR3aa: CASKLAKSSTDTQYF

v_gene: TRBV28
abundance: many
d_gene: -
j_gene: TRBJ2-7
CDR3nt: TGTGCCAGCAGCCCTCATACCTACGAGCAGTACTTC
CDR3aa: CASSPHTYEQYF

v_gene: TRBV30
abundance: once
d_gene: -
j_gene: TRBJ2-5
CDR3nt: TGTGCCTGGAGTGTAGCTGGGACGCAAGAGACCCAGTACTTC
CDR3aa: CAWSVAGTQETQYF

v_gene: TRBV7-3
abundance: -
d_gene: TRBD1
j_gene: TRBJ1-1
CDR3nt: TGTGCCAGCAGTCCCACAGGGGGCGCGAGGAACACTGAAGCTTTCTTT
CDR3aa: CASSPTGGARNTEAFF

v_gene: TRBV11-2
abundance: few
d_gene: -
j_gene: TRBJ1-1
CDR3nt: TGTGCCAGCAGCTTAGGAGGGGGGGTTATCTCTGAAGCTTTCTTT
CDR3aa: CASSLGGGVISEAFF

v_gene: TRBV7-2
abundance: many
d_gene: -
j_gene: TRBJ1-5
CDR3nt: TGTGCCAGCAGCGCGGGCAGCGGCAATCAGCCCCAGCATTTT
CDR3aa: CASSAGSGNQPQHF

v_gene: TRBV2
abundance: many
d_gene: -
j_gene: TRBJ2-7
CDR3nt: TGTGCCAGCAGTGAAGCAGGGTACGAGCAGTACTTC
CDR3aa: CASSEAGYEQYF

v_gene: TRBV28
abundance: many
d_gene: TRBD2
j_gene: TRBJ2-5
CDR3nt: TGTGCCAGCAGTTTGTGGGGGGGGTCAGCTCAAGAGACCCAGTACTTC
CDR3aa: CASSLWGGSAQETQYF

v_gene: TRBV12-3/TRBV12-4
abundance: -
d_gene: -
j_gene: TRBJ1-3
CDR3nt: TGTGCCAGCAGTTTAGCCCCTGGGGGGGCGGGAAACACCATATATTTT
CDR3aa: CASSLAPGGAGNTIYF